Following are 21 T cell receptor beta chains from one sample sequenced in a study of blood T cells in healthy people across ages. A second PCR, run for roughly 7 to 11 cycles, used a sample-barcoded 5' primer plus a J-beta primer mix. Each CDR3 protein gets one entry after TCRdb re-called the 5' RACE reads with MiXCR. The data contain 1,300,000 or so distinct CDR3 sequences, approximately 60% of them singletons. Sequencing was performed on blood. Receptors were obtained from a man in his late teens or twenties in good health.

CDR3 loop: CASARGVFATEAFF. In nucleotides, the CDR3 is TGTGCCAGCGCTAGGGGGGTATTCGCCACTGAAGCTTTCTTT. This chain joins TRBV14 and TRBJ1-1; possibly TRBD1 for D (6 bases). The CDR3 loop spans 14 amino acids. Germline V gives CDR1 SGHDN, CDR2 FVKESK. Trimming stripped 8 bases from V and 4 bases from J, with 17 bases between. The full variable domain, in which reference TRBV14 and TRBJ1-1 provide the parts outside the CDR3, is EAGVTQFPSHSVIEKGQTVTLRCDPISGHDNLYWYRRVMGKEIKFLLHFVKESKQDESGMPNNRFLAERTGGTYSTLKVQPAELEDSGVYFCASARGVFATEAFFGQGTRLTVV.

This clonotype was counted once. The rearrangement links TRBV6-6 to TRBJ1-6; D gene unclear. Germline lookup yields CDR1 MNHNY and CDR2 SVGAGI (reference sequence). V lost 8 bases and J 0 bases, leaving 8 bases between the germline ends. The CDR3 runs to 14 residues. The DNA for the CDR3 is TGTGCCAGCTTCCCGAGCTCCTATAATTCACCCCTCCACTTT. The encoded protein is CASFPSSYNSPLHF.

V gene TRBV20-1 combines with J gene TRBJ2-1, with D possibly TRBD2 on 5 matching bases. Germline CDR1 reads DFQATT; CDR2 reads SNEGSKA (reference sequence). CDR3 length: 9 residues. V was trimmed by 6 bases and J by 8 bases, leaving 5 bases between them. The CDR3 spells CSAGDEQFF. The CDR3 nucleotides read TGCAGTGCCGGGGATGAGCAGTTCTTC.

This rearrangement joins TRBV27 to TRBJ2-4; 9 bases are a match to TRBD2. TRBJ2-7 explains the end of the DNA better; the J call may be wrong. In germline, CDR1 is MNHEY, CDR2 SMNVEV (reference sequence). CDR3 length: 14 residues. CDR3 sequence: CASRVSGRLGEQYF. The DNA of the CDR3 is TGTGCCAGCAGGGTTAGCGGGAGATTGGGCGAGCAGTACTTC.

The CDR3 sequence is CASSQDDRPGYTF. The DNA for the CDR3 is TGTGCCAGCAGCCAAGATGACAGACCCGGCTACACCTTC. J is TRBJ1-2 and V is TRBV4-2; TRBD1 might be the D (5 bases). Germline lookup yields CDR1 LGHNA and CDR2 YNFKEQ. V lost 0 bases, J lost 8 bases, and 10 bases lay in between. The CDR3 length is 13 residues.

For this clonotype: Germline and junction disagree at one end, which may indicate a read error. This sequence joins TRBV3-1 and TRBJ2-2; maybe TRBD2 (6 bases). Germline V gene sequence: CDR1 LGHDT, CDR2 YNNKEL (reference sequence). The CDR3 contains 17 residues. CDR3 residues: CASSPKLVAVATGGLFF. For the CDR3, the DNA is TGTGCCAGCAGCCCCAAGCTTGTTGCGGTTGCCACCGGGGGGCTGTTTTTT.

The chain joins TRBV6-5 to TRBJ1-6, with unresolved D. Germline loops: CDR1 MNHEY, CDR2 SVGAGI. Trimming took 6 bases from V and 0 from J, leaving 9 bases between them. The CDR3 spans 15 residues. The CDR3 DNA reads TGTGCCAGCAGGGACCGCAGCTCCTATAATTCACCCCTCCACTTT. Translating it yields CASRDRSSYNSPLHF.

The V call is TRBV28, the J call TRBJ2-5, with 9 bases fitting TRBD2. Germline-derived CDR1 and CDR2 are MDHEN and SYDVKM. The CDR3 totals 14 residues. Trimming took 7 bases from V and 10 from J; bases not matched to a gene: 13. CDR3 sequence reads: CASNLAGEVRGQYF. The CDR3 region has the DNA TGTGCCAGCAACTTAGCGGGGGAAGTCCGGGGCCAGTACTTC. Filled out from reference TRBV28 and TRBJ2-5, the complete variable domain reads DVKVTQSSRYLVKRTGEKVFLECVQDMDHENMFWYRQDPGLGLRLIYFSYDVKMKEKGDIPEGYSVSREKKERFSLILESASTNQTSMYLCASNLAGEVRGQYFGPGTRLLVL.

The V and J genes are TRBV20-1 and TRBJ2-6; TRBD2 might be the D (5 bases). Germline V lookup: CDR1 DFQATT, CDR2 SNEGSKA (reference sequence). There are 15 residues in the CDR3. Trimming removed 4 bases from V and 0 bases from J, with 10 bases in between. Written as DNA, the CDR3 is TGCAGTGCTACCGGGGATCCCTCTGGGGCCAACGTCCTGACTTTC. This encodes CSATGDPSGANVLTF.

This clonotype was seen a few times. The J gene is TRBJ2-7, the V gene TRBV20-1; TRBD2 matches 11 bases. This CDR3 has 13 amino acids. V shed 2 bases and J 5 bases; nucleotides not matched to a gene: 2. Looked up from germline, CDR1 is DFQATT and CDR2 is SNEGSKA (reference sequence). Here the CDR3 reads CSARLAGGNEQYF. DNA of the CDR3: TGCAGTGCTAGACTAGCGGGGGGCAACGAGCAGTACTTC.

This chain uses TRBV5-1 with TRBJ2-5, with D maybe TRBD1 (6 bases). The better agreement between TRBJ2-7 and the DNA end casts doubt on the J call. CDR3 length: 13 residues. The germline V gene encodes CDR1 SGHRS and CDR2 YFSETQ. CDR3 loop: CASSRTGSHEQYF. DNA for the CDR3: TGCGCCAGCAGCCGCACAGGGTCTCACGAGCAGTACTTC.

J is TRBJ2-5 and V is TRBV12-3 or TRBV12-4; D may be TRBD1 or TRBD2 (5 bases each). Deletions cut 3 bases from V and 5 bases from J, with 16 bases between. There are 15 residues in the CDR3. The CDR3 is CASSLESGPRETQYF. The CDR3 region has the DNA TGTGCCAGCAGTTTGGAGTCGGGACCACGGGAGACCCAGTACTTC.

J is TRBJ2-5 and V is TRBV28; 7 positions match TRBD1. Germline CDR1 reads MDHEN; CDR2 reads SYDVKM. V lost 3 bases, J lost 11 bases, and 3 bases stayed unmatched. The CDR3 covers 11 residues. The CDR3 region is CASSFTGVQYF. The CDR3 DNA sequence: TGTGCCAGCAGTTTCACAGGGGTACAGTACTTC.

This clonotype came up a few times. J is TRBJ2-1 and V is TRBV29-1; no definite D call. Deletions cut 4 bases from V and 14 bases from J, with 9 bases between. The CDR3 totals 9 residues. Germline assignment: CDR1 SQVTM and CDR2 ANQGSEA. CDR3 sequence: CSVGAPEFF. The CDR3 nucleotides are TGCAGCGTTGGGGCCCCTGAGTTCTTC.

The chain carries TRBV6-2 or TRBV6-3 and TRBJ2-7; perhaps D is TRBD1 or TRBD2 (6 bases each). The length of the CDR3 is 17 residues. V was clipped by 0 bases and J by 1 base, with 16 bases between them. Germline CDR1 and CDR2: MNHEY and SVGEGT. The CDR3 region has the DNA TGTGCCAGCAGTTACTCGACCCGGGGGCGCGGGTCCTACGAGCAGTACTTC. Its protein is CASSYSTRGRGSYEQYF.

CDR3 residues: CASSFIGTSGYNEQFF. DNA for the CDR3: TGTGCCAGCAGTTTTATCGGGACTAGCGGATACAATGAGCAGTTCTTC. The chain couples TRBV12-3 or TRBV12-4 to TRBJ2-1; 11 positions agree with TRBD2. With V trimmed by 3 bases and J by 4 bases, 5 bases remained unmatched. The CDR3 loop spans 16 amino acids.

This clonotype has just a few counts. The rearrangement joins TRBV4-3 to TRBJ2-7; the match to TRBD1 covers 7 bases. This CDR3 has 15 amino acids. The germline V gene encodes CDR1 LGHNA and CDR2 YSLEER. With V trimmed by 4 bases and J by 4 bases, 10 bases remained unmatched. CDR3 sequence (DNA): TGCGCCAGCAGCCTTACCGGGACAGCTCCATACGAGCAGTACTTC. It specifies CASSLTGTAPYEQYF.

This sequence joins TRBV29-1 and TRBJ2-1; no definite D call. The CDR3 has 12 residues. CDR1 and CDR2 (germline): SQVTM, ANQGSEA. Trimming removed 0 bases at V and 6 bases at J, with 6 bases between. The CDR3 sequence is CSVEEAANEQFF. The DNA of the CDR3 is TGCAGCGTTGAAGAGGCTGCCAATGAGCAGTTCTTC.

The J gene is TRBJ2-4, the V gene TRBV7-9; D not certain. The end of the DNA aligns better with TRBJ2-7, so the J call may be wrong. The CDR3 loop spans 11 amino acids. Germline CDR1 and CDR2: SEHNR and FQNEAQ (reference sequence). Here the CDR3 DNA reads TGTGCCAGCTTTGACGCCTACGAGCAGTACTTC. It encodes CASFDAYEQYF.

The CDR3 bases are TGTGCCAGCAGCTCCTCTCTAGGACAGGGAGGCTCCTACGAGCAGTACTTC. Its translation: CASSSSLGQGGSYEQYF. The gene calls are TRBV7-9 and TRBJ2-7; 8 nucleotides agree with TRBD1. The J segment lost 0 bases and the V segment lost 4 bases, leaving 11 bases of the junction unmatched. CDR3 length: 17 amino acids. The germline CDR1 and CDR2 sequences are SEHNR and FQNEAQ (reference sequence).

This chain uses TRBV4-1 with TRBJ1-2, with D unresolved. The CDR3 spans 12 residues. Germline CDR1 MGHRA, CDR2 YSYEKL. The V gene lost 0 bases and the J gene lost 10 bases, with 9 bases spanning the gap. CDR3: CASSQDLGDYTF. In nucleotides, the CDR3 is TGCGCCAGCAGCCAAGATTTGGGCGACTACACCTTC.